This T cell receptor (beta chain) is drawn from a study of cytomegalovirus exposure and HLA in healthy donors. Study conclusions and caveats: The analysis excluded some indistinguishable V segments, including TRBV6-2 and TRBV6-3. TCR sequences were mostly rare, though some public TCRs occurred in many donors. Sequences of the TCR beta chain were said to predict the HLA-A and HLA-B alleles of most subjects accurately. Cytomegalovirus status was reportedly diagnosed by the classifier with high sensitivity and specificity.

Germline CDR1 and CDR2: SGDLS and YYNGEE. The CDR3 is made up of 15 amino acids. V shed 0 bases and J 8 bases; nucleotides not matched to a gene: 9. Amplification used 60 Vbeta primers and 13 Jbeta primers. The table came from immunoSEQ multiplex PCR; TCRdb's copy has only in-frame clones and leaves some out. The table lists about 140,000 clones, around 73% of them singletons. As to this clone: Its antigen is as yet unknown.

The V call is TRBV9, the J call TRBJ1-2; 8 nucleotides agree with TRBD1. The receptor comes from a female donor in good health and CMV-seronegative. Material for sequencing was PBMCs. DNA of the CDR3: TGTGCCAGCAGCGTAGAGGCAGGGGGCTCACGCGGCTACACCTTC. Translated: CASSVEAGGSRGYTF.